Listed below are T cell receptor beta chains from one sample, sequenced in a study of CD8 T cells in ankylosing spondylitis. TCRdb used MiXCR to reprocess the 5' RACE reads, holding one entry per CDR3 protein. The data hold more than 200,000 distinct CDR3 sequences, with around 25% observed a single time. What was sequenced was blood, either unsorted or a sorted T cell fraction (not recorded which). Receptor source: a male donor with ankylosing spondylitis or in good health (not recorded which). CDR3s include the opening cysteine and the closing phenylalanine or tryptophan. Fields, in order: D gene, J gene, clone size, V gene, CDR3 protein, CDR3 DNA. A D gene is named only where the DNA matches it firmly. The size field is filled for only some rows; it gives once, few, many or a size class.

TRBD1	TRBJ2-7	many	TRBV29-1	CSGTGARGIEQYF	TGCAGCGGAACAGGGGCGAGGGGGATCGAGCAGTACTTC
TRBD1	TRBJ2-1	many	TRBV20-1	CSARETGIGEQFF	TGCAGTGCTAGAGAGACAGGGATTGGTGAGCAGTTCTTC
TRBD1	TRBJ2-7	few	TRBV20-1	CSARVGDRGYEQYF	TGCAGTGCTAGAGTTGGGGACAGGGGCTACGAGCAGTACTTC
NA	TRBJ2-2	many	TRBV29-1	CSVSGPRRELFF	TGCAGCGTGTCCGGGCCCCGCAGGGAGCTGTTTTTT
NA	TRBJ2-3	NA	TRBV12-3/TRBV12-4	CASSIRGRDTQYF	TGTGCCAGCAGCATTCGGGGGCGCGATACGCAGTATTTT
NA	TRBJ1-2	few	TRBV6-1	CATSRGTGYGYTF	TGTGCCACCTCCCGGGGGACTGGCTATGGCTACACCTTC
NA	TRBJ2-1	NA	TRBV7-9	CASSFKAGNEQFF	TGTGCCAGCAGCTTTAAGGCCGGCAATGAGCAGTTCTTC
NA	TRBJ1-1	many	TRBV7-8	CASSDTGGRESTEAFF	TGTGCCAGCAGCGATACCGGAGGCAGGGAGAGCACTGAAGCTTTCTTT
TRBD1	TRBJ1-6	few	TRBV2	CASRQGAGSPLHF	TGTGCCAGCAGACAGGGGGCAGGTTCACCCCTCCACTTT
TRBD2	TRBJ2-5	NA	TRBV10-3	CAISVPSGGSETQYF	TGTGCCATCAGTGTCCCGAGCGGGGGATCGGAGACCCAGTACTTC
TRBD2	TRBJ2-1	few	TRBV20-1	CSAAPLAGVENEQFF	TGCAGTGCTGCCCCCCTTGCGGGGGTTGAGAATGAGCAGTTCTTC
TRBD2	TRBJ2-1	NA	TRBV27	CASSERGAINEQFF	TGTGCCAGCAGCGAGCGGGGGGCCATCAATGAGCAGTTCTTC
NA	TRBJ2-3	few	TRBV7-2	CASSLAPLVIADTQYF	TGTGCCAGCAGCTTAGCGCCCCTAGTTATCGCAGATACGCAGTATTTT
NA	TRBJ2-5	NA	TRBV29-1	CSVLHLRQETQYF	TGCAGCGTGCTCCATCTCAGGCAAGAGACCCAGTACTTC
NA	TRBJ2-3	NA	TRBV12-3/TRBV12-4	CASSLNQVTDTQYF	TGTGCCAGCAGTTTAAACCAGGTCACAGATACGCAGTATTTT
TRBD2	TRBJ2-3	NA	TRBV30	CAWRRLATSTDTQYF	TGTGCCTGGAGACGACTAGCGACTAGCACAGATACGCAGTATTTT
NA	TRBJ2-1	NA	TRBV19	CASSQQGRANEQFF	TGTGCCAGTAGCCAACAGGGAAGGGCTAATGAGCAGTTCTTC
NA	TRBJ1-1	NA	TRBV20-1	CSAAGTGNTEAFF	TGCAGTGCTGCGGGGACGGGGAACACTGAAGCTTTCTTT
NA	TRBJ2-7	NA	TRBV25-1	CASSGVTGSNEQYF	TGTGCCAGCAGTGGGGTCACAGGGTCCAACGAGCAGTACTTC
NA	TRBJ2-3	many	TRBV28	CASSLWDSTQYF	TGTGCCAGCAGTTTATGGGACAGCACGCAGTATTTT
NA	TRBJ2-1	NA	TRBV12-3/TRBV12-4	CASGTGDWNEQFF	TGTGCCAGCGGAACAGGGGACTGGAATGAGCAGTTCTTC
NA	TRBJ1-1	NA	TRBV9	CASSVAVPNTEAFF	TGTGCCAGCAGCGTAGCCGTCCCGAACACTGAAGCTTTCTTT
NA	TRBJ2-7	many	TRBV28	CASRGPYEQYF	TGTGCCAGCAGGGGTCCCTACGAGCAGTACTTC
NA	TRBJ2-1	NA	TRBV20-1	CSAILNEQFF	TGCAGTGCTATTTTGAATGAGCAGTTCTTC
NA	TRBJ1-1	many	TRBV5-1	CASSLGATGGTEAFF	TGCGCCAGCAGCTTGGGGGCGACAGGAGGGACTGAAGCTTTCTTT
TRBD1	TRBJ2-7	many	TRBV15	CATSDRDRGLYEQYF	TGTGCCACCAGCGACCGGGACAGGGGGCTCTACGAGCAGTACTTC
NA	TRBJ1-1	many	TRBV29-1	CSVGGLNTEAFF	TGCAGCGTTGGGGGTTTGAACACTGAAGCTTTCTTT
NA	TRBJ2-7	NA	TRBV3-1	CASSRLPYEQYF	TGTGCCAGCAGCCGCCTGCCCTACGAGCAGTACTTC
NA	TRBJ2-3	few	TRBV6-1	CASTPGDTSTDTQYF	TGTGCCAGCACCCCGGGGGACACAAGCACAGATACGCAGTATTTT
NA	TRBJ2-3	many	TRBV11-2	CASKLGEDTQYF	TGTGCCAGCAAATTAGGCGAGGATACGCAGTATTTT
NA	TRBJ1-2	many	TRBV12-3/TRBV12-4	CASRGVGYTF	TGTGCCAGCAGGGGTGTTGGCTACACCTTC
TRBD2	TRBJ2-1	NA	TRBV30	CAWGGSGGGQGEQFF	TGTGCCTGGGGGGGCAGCGGGGGCGGCCAAGGGGAGCAGTTCTTC
NA	TRBJ2-3	NA	TRBV7-2	CASSLDDPRGTQYF	TGTGCCAGCAGCTTAGACGACCCGAGAGGTACGCAGTATTTT
TRBD2	TRBJ2-7	NA	TRBV12-3/TRBV12-4	CASRPTSGGPEQYF	TGTGCCAGCAGGCCAACTAGCGGGGGGCCCGAGCAGTACTTC
NA	TRBJ2-7	NA	TRBV29-1	CSVEVLSGDEQYF	TGCAGCGTTGAAGTTTTATCGGGGGACGAGCAGTACTTC
NA	TRBJ2-3	NA	TRBV9	CASSVGVGVSDTQYF	TGTGCCAGCAGCGTAGGGGTTGGGGTGTCAGATACGCAGTATTTT
TRBD1	TRBJ1-1	few	TRBV10-3	CAISEGQGALVDTEAFF	TGTGCCATCAGTGAGGGACAGGGGGCCCTTGTGGACACTGAAGCTTTCTTT
NA	TRBJ2-5	NA	TRBV7-6	CASSLGPTRTQYF	TGTGCCAGCAGCTTAGGGCCTACGCGAACCCAGTACTTC
NA	TRBJ2-1	few	TRBV6-1	CASSLDSKYNEQFF	TGTGCCAGCAGCCTCGACAGCAAGTACAATGAGCAGTTCTTC
TRBD1	TRBJ1-2	few	TRBV20-1	CSANHRTGTGDGYTF	TGCAGTGCTAACCATCGGACCGGGACAGGGGATGGCTACACCTTC
NA	TRBJ1-2	NA	TRBV6-5	CASSYGWDDIPGYTF	TGTGCCAGCAGTTACGGTTGGGATGACATTCCGGGCTACACCTTC